The next 21 T cell receptor beta chains were all read from a single sample in a study of OX40 agonist ivuxolimab in advanced cancers. Method: immunoSEQ multiplex PCR; TCRdb's copy keeps in-frame clones and lacks some. The data hold 60,000 or so clones, with 80% to 90% observed a single time. Sequences were derived from CD4+ or CD8+ T cells sorted from blood, sampled in a trial of the OX40 agonist ivuxolimab. All receptors derive from an adult with an advanced solid tumor such as melanoma, head and neck, liver or kidney cancer.

This clone showed up just once. The chain recombines TRBV19 with TRBJ2-1; 11 positions match TRBD2. The CDR3 consists of 15 residues. Losses at the gene ends were 8 bases for V and 7 bases for J; bases not matched to a gene: 10. Per the germline V gene, CDR1 is LNHDA and CDR2 is SQIVND (reference sequence). CDR3 region: CASAPTSGSMNEQFF. The CDR3 DNA follows: TGTGCCAGTGCCCCAACTAGCGGGAGCATGAATGAGCAGTTCTTC. The full variable domain, completed using reference TRBV19 and TRBJ2-1, is DGGITQSPKYLFRKEGQNVTLSCEQNLNHDAMYWYRQDPGQGLRLIYYSQIVNDFQKGDIAEGYSVSREKKESFPLTVTSAQKNPTAFYLCASAPTSGSMNEQFFGPGTRLTVL.

This chain connects TRBV4-1 to TRBJ1-1, with D unresolved. There are 14 residues in the CDR3. In germline, CDR1 is MGHRA, CDR2 YSYEKL. Trimming cost V 2 bases and J 5 bases, with 12 bases left between them. In DNA form, the CDR3 reads TGCGCCAGCAGCCAATCCTTAGGAGGGACTGAAGCTTTCTTT. It codes for CASSQSLGGTEAFF.

The chain joins TRBV10-3 to TRBJ2-5; either TRBD1 or TRBD2 may fit D (5 bases each). Trimming cost V 3 bases and J 11 bases, with 19 bases left between them. CDR1 and CDR2 (germline): ENHRY, SYGVKD. The CDR3 has 14 amino acids. The CDR3 loop is CAISEGHLQREQYF. CDR3 in DNA: TGTGCCATCAGTGAAGGACACTTACAGAGGGAGCAGTACTTC.

The V gene is TRBV19, the J gene TRBJ1-4, with 9 bases fitting TRBD1. There are 15 residues in the CDR3. CDR1 and CDR2 from the germline V gene are LNHDA and SQIVND (reference sequence). Trimming removed 4 bases from V and 0 bases from J; junction bases left unmatched: 0. The CDR3 spells CASSRTGATNEKLFF. CDR3 nucleotides: TGTGCCAGTAGTAGGACAGGGGCAACTAATGAAAAACTGTTTTTT.

V gene TRBV7-2 combines with J gene TRBJ2-5; D perhaps matches TRBD1 (5 bases). Trimming cost V 1 base and J 1 base, with 10 bases left between them. The CDR3 has 15 amino acids. Per germline, CDR1 SGHTA and CDR2 FQGNSA. The CDR3 is CASSLGFRVQETQYF. The CDR3, as DNA: TGTGCCAGCAGCTTAGGTTTCAGGGTCCAAGAGACCCAGTACTTC.

This clone has just one count. This chain uses TRBV10-2 with TRBJ2-2; D remains unclear. Trimming took off 4 bases at V and 9 bases at J, with 9 bases between the two ends. The CDR3 loop spans 12 amino acids. Per germline, CDR1 WSHSY and CDR2 SAAADI. The CDR3 bases are TGCGCCAGCAGTGTGATAGTCCGGGAGCTGTTTTTT. Translation: CASSVIVRELFF.

This clone has only one observation. The chain is built from TRBV6-1 and TRBJ2-7; a weak D match, TRBD2 (5 bases). Trimming removed 5 bases at V and 4 bases at J, with 12 bases between. In germline, CDR1 is MNHNS, CDR2 SASEGT. CDR3 size: 13 residues. The CDR3 loop reads CASSIGRKYEQYF. CDR3 sequence (DNA): TGTGCCAGCAGTATAGGGAGAAAGTACGAGCAGTACTTC.

The CDR3 loop is CAWRSLGGGRGYEQYF. The CDR3 region has the DNA TGTGCCTGGAGATCCTTGGGGGGAGGGAGGGGCTACGAGCAGTACTTC. The chain is built from TRBV30 and TRBJ2-7; 7 nucleotides agree with TRBD2. J was trimmed by 3 bases and V by 3 bases; bases with no gene match: 14. Germline CDR1 is GTSNPN and CDR2 is SVGIG (reference sequence). The CDR3 loop spans 16 amino acids.

A single count supports this clone. This sequence joins TRBV7-2 and TRBJ2-5, with D possibly being TRBD1 (5 bases). Germline CDR1 is SGHTA and CDR2 is FQGNSA. This CDR3 spans 14 amino acids. Deletions cut 5 bases from V and 5 bases from J, with 15 bases between. CDR3 in amino acids: CASSPGNQGETQYF. The CDR3 nucleotides read TGTGCCAGCAGCCCTGGAAATCAGGGCGAGACCCAGTACTTC. The whole variable domain, remainder taken from reference TRBV7-2 and TRBJ2-5, is GAGVSQSPSNKVTEKGKDVELRCDPISGHTALYWYRQSLGQGLEFLIYFQGNSAPDKSGLPSDRFSAERTGGSVSTLTIQRTQQEDSAVYLCASSPGNQGETQYFGPGTRLLVL.

The chain employs TRBV7-2 and TRBJ1-1; 9 bases line up with TRBD1. Unmatched junction bases numbered 8, after V lost 5 bases and J lost 4 bases. Germline CDR1 SGHTA, CDR2 FQGNSA. CDR3 length: 15 residues. CDR3 region: CASSLLQGAITEAFF. The CDR3 bases are TGTGCCAGCAGCCTCCTACAGGGGGCGATCACTGAAGCTTTCTTT.

V and J are TRBV6-5 and TRBJ2-5; TRBD2 matches 12 bases. The germline V gene has CDR1 MNHEY and CDR2 SVGAGI. This CDR3 is 15 amino acids long. The ends lost 6 bases at V and 7 bases at J; junction bases unmatched: 9. The CDR3 sequence: CASSPTSGGVMTQYF. The CDR3 coding sequence is TGTGCCAGCAGCCCGACTAGCGGGGGTGTGATGACCCAGTACTTC.

This chain links TRBV7-2 with TRBJ2-7; no definite D call. The CDR3 spans 12 residues. V shed 1 base and J shed 5 bases, with 6 bases lying between them. From germline, CDR1 is SGHTA and CDR2 FQGNSA. The CDR3 loop is CASSLDVNEQYF. The CDR3 DNA reads as TGTGCCAGCAGCTTAGATGTTAACGAGCAGTACTTC.

This clone was detected once. This sequence joins TRBV18 and TRBJ1-1; D is ambiguous. CDR3 length: 14 residues. With 6 bases removed from V and 4 bases from J, the gap between germline ends came to 15 bases. Germline V lookup: CDR1 KGHSH, CDR2 LQKENI. The CDR3 DNA reads TGTGCCAGCTCCCAATTTAAGGGCGGCACTGAAGCTTTCTTT. Its translation: CASSQFKGGTEAFF.

This chain uses TRBV2 with TRBJ2-3; 7 bases match TRBD1. The CDR3 is made up of 14 amino acids. Germline-derived CDR1 and CDR2 are SNHLY and FYNNEI. Trimming cost V 11 bases and J 4 bases; bases outside gene matches: 12. The chain's CDR3 is CAWVGETGPDTQYF. The DNA for the CDR3 is TGTGCCTGGGTGGGAGAGACAGGGCCAGATACGCAGTATTTT. Full variable domain (remainder filled in from reference TRBV2 and TRBJ2-3): EPEVTQTPSHQVTQMGQEVILRCVPISNHLYFYWYRQILGQKVEFLVSFYNNEISEKSEIFDDQFSVERPDGSNFTLKIRSTKLEDSAMYFCAWVGETGPDTQYFGPGTRLTVL.

This chain links TRBV28 with TRBJ1-2; TRBD1 agrees at 7 bases. The CDR3 has 16 amino acids. Germline V gives CDR1 MDHEN, CDR2 SYDVKM. Trimming took 5 bases from V and 3 from J; bases not matched to a gene: 12. The CDR3 nucleotides are TGTGCCAGCAGTGAGGGGACAGCAACCCGTTACTATGGCTACACCTTC. As protein: CASSEGTATRYYGYTF.

The rearrangement uses TRBV7-9 and TRBJ2-7; the D is unclear. V gave up 1 base and J gave up 3 bases, with 7 bases separating them. The germline CDR1 and CDR2 sequences are SEHNR and FQNEAQ (reference sequence). The CDR3 covers 13 residues. The CDR3 spells CASSLDKDYEQYF. DNA of the CDR3: TGTGCCAGCAGCTTAGACAAAGACTACGAGCAGTACTTC.

This clone was seen a single time. An end of the junction does not agree with germline; a read error may underlie this. The J gene is TRBJ2-7, the V gene TRBV13; 13 bases are a match to TRBD2. Germline values: CDR1 PRHDT, CDR2 FYEKMQ (reference sequence). This CDR3 has 15 residues. The CDR3 here is CASSVGLAGVYEQYF. The CDR3 DNA follows: TGTGCCAGCAGCGTAGGACTAGCGGGAGTATACGAGCAGTACTTC. Combining the CDR3 with reference TRBV13 and TRBJ2-7 gives the whole variable domain AAGVIQSPRHLIKEKRETATLKCYPIPRHDTVYWYQQGPGQDPQFLISFYEKMQSDKGSIPDRFSAQQFSDYHSELNMSSLELGDSALYFCASSVGLAGVYEQYFGPGTRLTVT.

The V gene is TRBV11-3, the J gene TRBJ2-3, with D uncertain. V lost 3 bases to trimming and J lost 2 bases, with 6 bases between them. The germline gives CDR1 SGHNT, CDR2 YENEEA. The CDR3 is 13 amino acids. In nucleotides, the CDR3 is TGTGCCAGCAGCTTGACTTTCACAGATACGCAGTATTTT. This encodes CASSLTFTDTQYF.

A remark on this clone: Germline and junction disagree at one end, which may indicate a read error. The chain carries TRBV7-8 and TRBJ1-2, with D hard to call. This CDR3 is built from 15 residues. CDR1 is SGHVS and CDR2 is FQNEAQ in the germline V gene. The chain's CDR3 is CAGSLGGNSNYGYTF. CDR3 in DNA: TGTGCCGGCAGCTTAGGAGGGAACTCGAACTATGGCTACACCTTC.

This chain connects TRBV5-4 to TRBJ2-5; D is uncertain. CDR1 is SGHNT and CDR2 is YYREEE in the germline V gene (reference sequence). Deletions cut 0 bases from V and 10 bases from J, with 16 bases between. This CDR3 comprises 14 residues. For the CDR3, the DNA is TGTGCCAGCAGCTTGGAGAGAAGGGCAAGAGACCAGTACTTC. Amino acid sequence: CASSLERRARDQYF.

J is TRBJ1-1 and V is TRBV27, with D possibly being TRBD1 (5 bases). Trimming removed 8 bases at V and 5 bases at J, with 15 bases between. Per germline, CDR1 MNHEY and CDR2 SMNVEV (reference sequence). This CDR3 contains 13 residues. The CDR3 sequence is CASSGTRRTEAFF. The CDR3 DNA is TGTGCCAGCTCCGGGACGAGGCGGACTGAAGCTTTCTTT.